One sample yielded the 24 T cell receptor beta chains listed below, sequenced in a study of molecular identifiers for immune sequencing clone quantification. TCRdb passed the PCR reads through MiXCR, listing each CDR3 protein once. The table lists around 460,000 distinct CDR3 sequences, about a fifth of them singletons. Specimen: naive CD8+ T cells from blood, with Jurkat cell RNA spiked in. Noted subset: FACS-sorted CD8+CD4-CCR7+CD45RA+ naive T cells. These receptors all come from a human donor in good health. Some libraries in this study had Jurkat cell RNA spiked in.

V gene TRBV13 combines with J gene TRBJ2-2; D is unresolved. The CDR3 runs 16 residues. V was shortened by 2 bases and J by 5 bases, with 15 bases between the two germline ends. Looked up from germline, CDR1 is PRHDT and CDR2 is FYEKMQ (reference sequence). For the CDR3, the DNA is TGTGCCAGCAGCTTACGTGGGGAAACCCTAACCGGGGAGCTGTTTTTT. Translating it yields CASSLRGETLTGELFF.

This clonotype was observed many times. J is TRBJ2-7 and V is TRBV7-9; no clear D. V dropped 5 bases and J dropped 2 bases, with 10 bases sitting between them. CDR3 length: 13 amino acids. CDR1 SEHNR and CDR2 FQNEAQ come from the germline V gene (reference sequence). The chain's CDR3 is CASSPNWAYEQYF. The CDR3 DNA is TGTGCCAGCAGCCCGAATTGGGCCTACGAGCAGTACTTC.

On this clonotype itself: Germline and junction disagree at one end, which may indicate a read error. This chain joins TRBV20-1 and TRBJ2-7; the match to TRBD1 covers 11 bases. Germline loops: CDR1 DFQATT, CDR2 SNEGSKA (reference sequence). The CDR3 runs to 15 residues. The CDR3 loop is CGAWVRDRGSYEQYF. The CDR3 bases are TGCGGTGCTTGGGTCCGGGACAGGGGGTCCTACGAGCAGTACTTC.

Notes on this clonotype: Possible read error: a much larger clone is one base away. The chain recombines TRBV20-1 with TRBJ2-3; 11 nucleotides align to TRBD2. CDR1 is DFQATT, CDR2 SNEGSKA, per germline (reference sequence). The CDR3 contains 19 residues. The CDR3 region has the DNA TGCAGTGCTGGAGACTTAGGACTAGCGGGCCTAAGGGACACAGATACGCAGTATTTT. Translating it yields CSAGDLGLAGLRDTDTQYF.

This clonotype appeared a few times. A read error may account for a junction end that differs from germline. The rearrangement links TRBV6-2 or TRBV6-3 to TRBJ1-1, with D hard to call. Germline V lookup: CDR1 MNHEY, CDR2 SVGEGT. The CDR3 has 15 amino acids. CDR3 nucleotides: TGTGTCAGCAGTTTATCGGGGTTTATGAACACTGAAGCTTTCTTT. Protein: CVSSLSGFMNTEAFF.

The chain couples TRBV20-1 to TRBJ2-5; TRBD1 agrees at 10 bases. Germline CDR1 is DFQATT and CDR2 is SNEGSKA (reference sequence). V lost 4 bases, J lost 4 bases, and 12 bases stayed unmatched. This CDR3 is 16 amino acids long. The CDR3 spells CSAIGTGVADGETQYF. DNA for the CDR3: TGCAGTGCTATCGGGACAGGGGTGGCAGACGGAGAGACCCAGTACTTC.

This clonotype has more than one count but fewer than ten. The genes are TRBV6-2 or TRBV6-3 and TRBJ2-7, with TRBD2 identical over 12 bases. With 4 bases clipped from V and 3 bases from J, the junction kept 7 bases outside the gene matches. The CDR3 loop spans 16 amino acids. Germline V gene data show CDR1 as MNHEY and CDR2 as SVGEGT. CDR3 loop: CASSFSRLAGVYEQYF. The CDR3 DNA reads TGTGCCAGCAGTTTCTCAAGACTAGCGGGAGTCTACGAGCAGTACTTC.

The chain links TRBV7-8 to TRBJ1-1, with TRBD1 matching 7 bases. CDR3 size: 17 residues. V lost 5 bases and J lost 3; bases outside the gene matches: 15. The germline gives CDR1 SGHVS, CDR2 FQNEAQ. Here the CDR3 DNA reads TGTGCCAGCAGCCGTCCAGGGGGTCCTATATCCGACACTGAAGCTTTCTTT. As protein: CASSRPGGPISDTEAFF.

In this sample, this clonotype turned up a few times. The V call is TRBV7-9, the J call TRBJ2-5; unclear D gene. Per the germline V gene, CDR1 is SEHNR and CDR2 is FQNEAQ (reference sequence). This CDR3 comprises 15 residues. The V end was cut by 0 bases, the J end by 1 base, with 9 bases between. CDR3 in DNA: TGTGCCAGCAGCTTAGCCCTCAAGGGCCAAGAGACCCAGTACTTC. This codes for CASSLALKGQETQYF.

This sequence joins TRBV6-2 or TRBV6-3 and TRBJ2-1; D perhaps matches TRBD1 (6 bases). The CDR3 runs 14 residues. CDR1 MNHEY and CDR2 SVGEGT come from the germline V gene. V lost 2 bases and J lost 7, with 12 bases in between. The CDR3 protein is CASSYAGVGNEQFF. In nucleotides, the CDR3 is TGTGCCAGCAGTTACGCAGGGGTAGGGAATGAGCAGTTCTTC.

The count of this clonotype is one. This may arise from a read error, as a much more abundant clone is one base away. CDR3 DNA sequence: TGTGCCAGCGGCTTCCCGGGACTAGCAGCCGAGCAGTACTTC. Translating gives CASGFPGLAAEQYF. This sequence joins TRBV7-2 and TRBJ2-7; 9 nucleotides line up with TRBD2. Germline CDR1 SGHTA, CDR2 FQGNSA. CDR3 length equals 14 residues.

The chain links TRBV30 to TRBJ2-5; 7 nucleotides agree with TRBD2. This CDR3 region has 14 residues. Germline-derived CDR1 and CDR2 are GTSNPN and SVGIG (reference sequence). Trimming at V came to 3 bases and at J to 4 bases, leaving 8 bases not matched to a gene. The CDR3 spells CAWSPELATETQYF. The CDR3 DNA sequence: TGTGCCTGGAGCCCCGAACTAGCGACAGAGACCCAGTACTTC. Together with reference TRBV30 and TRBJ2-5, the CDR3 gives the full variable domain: SQTIHQWPATLVQPVGSPLSLECTVEGTSNPNLYWYRQAAGRGLQLLFYSVGIGQISSEVPQNLSASRPQDRQFILSSKKLLLSDSGFYLCAWSPELATETQYFGPGTRLLVL.

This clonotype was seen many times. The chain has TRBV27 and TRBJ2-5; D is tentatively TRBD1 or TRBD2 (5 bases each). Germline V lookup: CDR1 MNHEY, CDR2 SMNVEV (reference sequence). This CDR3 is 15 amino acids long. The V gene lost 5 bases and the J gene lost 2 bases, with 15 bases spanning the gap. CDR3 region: CASSPGTSFQETQYF. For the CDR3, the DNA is TGTGCCAGCAGTCCAGGGACCTCTTTTCAAGAGACCCAGTACTTC.

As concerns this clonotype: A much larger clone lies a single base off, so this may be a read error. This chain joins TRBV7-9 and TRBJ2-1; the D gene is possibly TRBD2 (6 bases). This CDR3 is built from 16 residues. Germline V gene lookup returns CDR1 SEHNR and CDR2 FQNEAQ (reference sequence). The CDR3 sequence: CTSSLLLSSENNEQFF. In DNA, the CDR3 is TGTACCAGCAGCTTATTATTATCTAGCGAGAACAATGAGCAGTTCTTC.

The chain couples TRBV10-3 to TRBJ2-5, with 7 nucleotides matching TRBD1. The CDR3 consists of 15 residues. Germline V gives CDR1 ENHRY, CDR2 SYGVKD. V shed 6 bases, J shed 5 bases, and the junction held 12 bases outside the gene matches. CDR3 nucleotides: TGTGCCATCAGGACCACAGGGGATAAAATGGAGACCCAGTACTTC. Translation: CAIRTTGDKMETQYF.

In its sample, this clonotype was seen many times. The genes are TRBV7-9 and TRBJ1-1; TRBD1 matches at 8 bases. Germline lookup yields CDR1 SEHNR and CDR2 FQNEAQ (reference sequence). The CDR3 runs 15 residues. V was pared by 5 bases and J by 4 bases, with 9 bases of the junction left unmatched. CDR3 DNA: TGTGCCAGCAGCACACGGACAGGGAGTTCCACTGAAGCTTTCTTT. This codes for CASSTRTGSSTEAFF.

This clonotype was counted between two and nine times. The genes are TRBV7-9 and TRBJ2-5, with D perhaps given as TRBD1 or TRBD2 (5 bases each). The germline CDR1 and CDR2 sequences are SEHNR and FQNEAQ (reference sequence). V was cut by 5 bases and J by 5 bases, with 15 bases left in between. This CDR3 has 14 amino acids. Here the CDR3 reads CASSVTRGWETQYF. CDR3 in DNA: TGTGCCAGCAGCGTGACCCGGGGCTGGGAGACCCAGTACTTC.

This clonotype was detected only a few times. Here the CDR3 reads CASSLAVDSTDTQYF. The CDR3 bases are TGTGCCAGCAGCTTAGCGGTTGACAGCACAGATACGCAGTATTTT. This chain uses TRBV7-6 with TRBJ2-3; D unclear. The V gene's germline CDR1 is SGHVS and CDR2 FNYEAQ. The CDR3 is 15 amino acids. Trimming stripped 0 bases from V and 0 bases from J, with 7 bases between.

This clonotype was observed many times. The DNA of the CDR3 is TGTGCCAGCAGCTCGCACGGACTAGCGGGGGCCCGAACCTACGAGCAGTACTTC. Translated: CASSSHGLAGARTYEQYF. This sequence joins TRBV7-9 and TRBJ2-7; 13 bases match TRBD2. Germline CDR1 is SEHNR and CDR2 is FQNEAQ (reference sequence). V shed 4 bases, J shed 2 bases, and the junction held 11 bases outside the gene matches. CDR3 length: 18 amino acids.

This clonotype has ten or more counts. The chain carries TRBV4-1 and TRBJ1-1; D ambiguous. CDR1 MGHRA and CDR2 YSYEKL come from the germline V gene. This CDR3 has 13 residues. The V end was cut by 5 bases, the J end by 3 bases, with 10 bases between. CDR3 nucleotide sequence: TGCGCCAGCAGCGGGTGGGAGGACACTGAAGCTTTCTTT. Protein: CASSGWEDTEAFF.

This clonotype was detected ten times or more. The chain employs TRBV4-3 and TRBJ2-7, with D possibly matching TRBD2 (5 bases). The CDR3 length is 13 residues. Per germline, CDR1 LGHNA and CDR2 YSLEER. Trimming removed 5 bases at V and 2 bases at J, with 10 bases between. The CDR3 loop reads CASSTSPAYEQYF. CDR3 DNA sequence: TGCGCCAGCAGCACTAGTCCCGCCTACGAGCAGTACTTC.

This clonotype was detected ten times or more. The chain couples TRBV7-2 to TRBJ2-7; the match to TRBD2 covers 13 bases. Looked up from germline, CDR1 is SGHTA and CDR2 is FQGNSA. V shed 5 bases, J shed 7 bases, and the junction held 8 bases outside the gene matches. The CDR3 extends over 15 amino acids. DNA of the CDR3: TGTGCCAGCAGCCACACTAGCGGGGGGGCGGGGGAGCAGTACTTC. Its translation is CASSHTSGGAGEQYF.

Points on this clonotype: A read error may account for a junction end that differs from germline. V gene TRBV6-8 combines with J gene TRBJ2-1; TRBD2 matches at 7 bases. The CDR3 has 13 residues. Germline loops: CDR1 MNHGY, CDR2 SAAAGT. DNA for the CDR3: TGTGCCAGCAGTTACCAGGGCGGGGGTGAGAAGTTCTTC. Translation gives CASSYQGGGEKFF.

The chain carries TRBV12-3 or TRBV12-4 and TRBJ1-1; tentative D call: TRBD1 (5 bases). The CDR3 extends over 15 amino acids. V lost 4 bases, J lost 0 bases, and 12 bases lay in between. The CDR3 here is CASSSPTVMNTEAFF. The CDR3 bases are TGTGCCAGCAGTTCCCCGACAGTCATGAACACTGAAGCTTTCTTT.